By share of the sample, the clone carrying this T cell receptor (beta chain) is medium-sized. Its antigen is undetermined. The sample originates from a study of somatic mutations in cytotoxic T cells in rheumatoid arthritis. The method was immunoSEQ multiplex PCR; TCRdb's version includes in-frame clones alone and lacks a portion of them. This table holds 19,000 or so clones, less than 75% found once. General observations from the study: Rheumatoid arthritis patients and age-matched healthy controls showed no significant difference in CD8+ T-cell clonality. Rheumatoid arthritis patients, but not healthy controls, exhibited increasing CD8+ clonality with age.

Germline lookup yields CDR1 WNHNN and CDR2 SYGVQD (reference sequence). V was cut by 6 bases and J by 5 bases, with 10 bases left in between. The CDR3 is made up of 12 amino acids. The source is an older woman in good health. The sequenced sample consisted of CD8+ T cells sorted from blood. V usage is TRBV10-1 and J usage is TRBJ1-2, with D perhaps matching TRBD1 (6 bases). CDR3 in DNA: TGCGCCAGCAGACGACAGGAGTATGGCTACACCTTC. Its translation: CASRRQEYGYTF.